A selection of T cell receptor beta chains follows, all from one sample in a study of post-analysis software for immune sequencing data. Using its own MiXCR run on the PCR reads, TCRdb lists one record per CDR3 protein. The data contain about 680,000 distinct CDR3 sequences, approximately 59% of them singletons. The sequenced sample consisted of blood. These receptors came from a girl between 2 and 10 years old with multiple sclerosis. CDR3s include the opening cysteine and the closing phenylalanine or tryptophan. D genes are given only for firm matches. Clone sizes are given selectively: once, few, many, or a class where the clone is expanded.

d_call	j_call	v_call	clone_size	cdr3_aa	cdr3_nt
.	TRBJ1-2	TRBV4-3	.	CASSQDMGGGYGYTF	TGCGCCAGCAGCCAAGATATGGGGGGCGGCTATGGCTACACCTTC
.	TRBJ2-1	TRBV7-3	.	CASSAPPVREQFF	TGTGCCAGCAGCGCGCCACCGGTTCGGGAGCAGTTCTTC
.	TRBJ2-1	TRBV6-5	once	CASSYSILGGPSYNEQFF	TGTGCCAGCAGTTACTCGATTTTGGGGGGCCCGTCCTACAATGAGCAGTTCTTC
.	TRBJ2-5	TRBV15	.	CATSNSEQGQETQYF	TGTGCCACCAGCAATTCCGAACAGGGCCAAGAGACCCAGTACTTC
TRBD2	TRBJ2-7	TRBV20-1	.	CSAISGRQYEQYF	TGCAGTGCTATTAGCGGGAGGCAGTACGAGCAGTACTTC
.	TRBJ1-1	TRBV7-9	.	CASSWGSDSHTEAFF	TGTGCCAGCAGCTGGGGGTCGGACAGTCACACTGAAGCTTTCTTT
TRBD1	TRBJ1-4	TRBV3-1	once	CASRGQGPEKLFF	TGTGCCAGCAGGGGACAGGGACCCGAAAAACTGTTTTTT
.	TRBJ1-1	TRBV10-1	once	CAGSEHANTEAFF	TGCGCCGGCAGTGAACACGCGAACACTGAAGCTTTCTTT
.	TRBJ1-6	TRBV4-1	.	CASSRLPNKGNSPLHF	TGCGCCAGCAGCCGCCTACCAAACAAAGGGAATTCACCCCTCCACTTT
.	TRBJ2-5	TRBV2	.	CASSEAQRTGWLGQYF	TGTGCCAGCAGTGAAGCCCAAAGAACAGGGTGGCTTGGGCAGTACTTC
.	TRBJ2-3	TRBV5-1	.	CASSPPGGRLKDTQYF	TGCGCCAGCAGCCCGCCAGGGGGGCGGCTCAAAGATACGCAGTATTTT
.	TRBJ2-1	TRBV29-1	.	CSVVRSLAEQFF	TGCAGCGTTGTGAGAAGTTTGGCTGAGCAGTTCTTC
.	TRBJ2-3	TRBV29-1	few	CSVDQGRSDTQYF	TGCAGCGTTGACCAGGGACGCTCAGATACGCAGTATTTT
.	TRBJ1-5	TRBV21-1	.	CASSKHTSSNQPQHF	TGTGCCAGCAGCAAACATACGAGTAGCAATCAGCCCCAGCATTTT
.	TRBJ2-3	TRBV5-1	few	CASSVVDDTQYF	TGCGCCAGCAGCGTAGTCGACGATACGCAGTATTTT
.	TRBJ1-1	TRBV5-3	.	CATFLLTAMNTEAFF	TGTGCCACCTTTCTATTGACAGCCATGAACACTGAAGCTTTCTTT
TRBD1	TRBJ2-1	TRBV20-1	few	CSAPPGQVNYNEQFF	TGCAGTGCTCCTCCCGGACAGGTTAACTACAATGAGCAGTTCTTC
.	TRBJ1-1	TRBV4-2	few	CASSQDAGEGNTEAFF	TGTGCCAGCAGCCAAGATGCGGGGGAGGGGAACACTGAAGCTTTCTTT
.	TRBJ1-1	TRBV6-5	.	CASSPRPTSNTEAFF	TGTGCCAGCAGCCCCCGACCCACCTCCAACACTGAAGCTTTCTTT
TRBD1	TRBJ2-3	TRBV12-3/TRBV12-4	.	CASSTYRGRTDTQYF	TGTGCCAGCAGTACGTACAGGGGGCGGACAGATACGCAGTATTTT
.	TRBJ1-1	TRBV20-1	few	CSASVNMNTEAFF	TGCAGTGCTAGCGTCAACATGAACACTGAAGCTTTCTTT
.	TRBJ1-2	TRBV29-1	.	CSDGREGGYTF	TGCAGCGATGGGCGGGAGGGCGGCTACACCTTC
TRBD1	TRBJ2-3	TRBV7-9	.	CASSRDSFTDAQYF	TGTGCCAGCAGTCGGGACAGCTTCACAGATGCGCAGTATTTT
TRBD1	TRBJ1-2	TRBV29-1	.	CSVAGTEVYGYTF	TGCAGCGTTGCCGGGACAGAAGTCTATGGCTACACCTTC
.	TRBJ2-5	TRBV12-3/TRBV12-4	.	CASSGVGGLQETQYF	TGTGCCAGCAGTGGGGTCGGAGGACTGCAAGAGACCCAGTACTTC
TRBD2	TRBJ2-5	TRBV27	once	CASSLSGGVWGETQYF	TGTGCCAGCAGTTTATCGGGAGGGGTATGGGGAGAGACCCAGTACTTC
TRBD1	TRBJ1-2	TRBV7-9	.	CASSLEGGGVYGYTF	TGTGCCAGCAGCTTAGAAGGGGGCGGTGTCTATGGCTACACCTTC
TRBD2	TRBJ2-1	TRBV20-1	few	CSARASGAYNEQFF	TGCAGTGCTAGAGCTAGCGGGGCCTACAATGAGCAGTTCTTC
.	TRBJ1-2	TRBV7-2	few	CASSWSGENSYGYTF	TGTGCCAGCAGCTGGAGCGGGGAGAACAGCTATGGCTACACCTTC
.	TRBJ2-5	TRBV5-1	.	CASSPMTGGGKETQYF	TGCGCCAGCAGCCCAATGACTGGCGGAGGGAAAGAGACCCAGTACTTC
.	TRBJ2-3	TRBV20-1	.	CSVPPAGTDTQYF	TGCAGTGTGCCCCCAGCAGGCACAGATACGCAGTATTTT
.	TRBJ1-2	TRBV5-1	.	CASSLGTGADGYTF	TGCGCCAGCAGCTTAGGCACAGGCGCTGATGGCTACACCTTC
TRBD2	TRBJ2-1	TRBV5-5	.	CASSLSGSGINEQFF	TGTGCCAGCAGCTTGAGTGGTAGCGGGATCAATGAGCAGTTCTTC
TRBD1	TRBJ1-2	TRBV7-2	few	CASSLEQGAGGYTF	TGTGCCAGCAGCTTGGAACAGGGGGCGGGGGGCTACACCTTC
TRBD1	TRBJ1-2	TRBV6-1	.	CASSEGTGDVYGYTF	TGTGCCAGCAGTGAAGGGACAGGGGACGTGTATGGCTACACCTTC
.	TRBJ2-6	TRBV7-9	.	CASSPRGGGANVLTF	TGTGCCAGCAGCCCGCGGGGTGGCGGGGCCAACGTCCTGACTTTC
TRBD2	TRBJ2-3	TRBV10-2	.	CASTNPGLAGTDTQYF	TGCGCCAGCACCAACCCGGGACTAGCGGGGACAGATACGCAGTATTTT
.	TRBJ2-7	TRBV5-4	.	CASSLDPKDHYEQYF	TGTGCCAGCAGCTTGGACCCAAAAGACCACTACGAGCAGTACTTC
TRBD1	TRBJ2-3	TRBV29-1	.	CSVPGQSTDTQYF	TGCAGCGTTCCGGGACAGAGCACAGATACGCAGTATTTT
.	TRBJ2-3	TRBV2	.	CASRVDADTQYF	TGTGCCAGCAGGGTCGACGCAGATACGCAGTATTTT
.	TRBJ2-3	TRBV29-1	.	CSAEDLRDGTQYF	TGCAGCGCTGAAGATCTAAGGGACGGTACGCAGTATTTT
.	TRBJ1-2	TRBV7-2	.	CASSFQGINYGYTF	TGTGCCAGCAGCTTTCAGGGGATTAACTATGGCTACACCTTC
.	TRBJ2-3	TRBV7-2	.	CASSLAIVRTDTQYF	TGTGCCAGCAGCTTAGCGATCGTCCGCACAGATACGCAGTATTTT
.	TRBJ2-7	TRBV14	.	CASSQEGLPTQYF	TGTGCCAGCAGCCAAGAAGGACTTCCAACCCAGTACTTC
.	TRBJ1-5	TRBV7-2	.	CASSLYGDPHNQPQHF	TGTGCCAGCAGCTTATATGGCGACCCCCACAATCAGCCCCAGCATTTT
TRBD1	TRBJ2-1	TRBV6-4	.	CASSDGTGAHYNEQFF	TGTGCCAGCAGCGATGGGACAGGGGCGCACTACAATGAGCAGTTCTTC